Shown below are 31 T cell receptor beta chains from a single sample sequenced in a study of cytomegalovirus exposure and HLA in healthy donors listed by TCRdb under 2017. The library was generated by the immunoSEQ multiplex PCR assay. A mixture of 60 forward primers for TCR Vbeta segments and 13 reverse primers for TCR Jbeta segments was used in the multiplex PCR. TCRdb's version of the immuneACCESS table is confined to in-frame rearrangements and falls short of the full clone set. An unresolved V gene accounts for under half of the shortfall where checked; the remainder is of unknown origin. This sample has about 190,000 clones in its table, and less than 85% of those were observed once. Of the sample, more than 4% falls within the top ten clones. Sequencing input: PBMCs. The receptors here all came from a young man in good health and CMV-seropositive.

The V gene is TRBV7-6, the J gene TRBJ2-5; D is perhaps TRBD1 (6 bases). CDR3 length equals 17 residues. CDR1 is SGHVS and CDR2 is FNYEAQ in the germline V gene. Between the trimmed V and J ends, which lost 2 bases and 5 bases, there was a span of 21 bases. In nucleotides, the CDR3 is TGTGCCAGCAGCTTACGGGCGGCAGGGGCTTTGCCGGAGACCCAGTACTTC. Translation: CASSLRAAGALPETQYF.

The chain recombines TRBV15 with TRBJ2-5; D gene unclear. The ends were cut back, 0 bases at V and 1 base at J, with 6 bases in the middle. Germline CDR1 reads LNHNV; CDR2 reads YYDKDF (reference sequence). The CDR3 is made up of 14 amino acids. CDR3 coding DNA: TGTGCCACCAGCAGAGAGGCTTTCCAAGAGACCCAGTACTTC. Translation gives CATSREAFQETQYF.

The V gene is TRBV28, the J gene TRBJ1-2, with D unresolved. Trimming removed 3 bases from V and 3 bases from J, with 11 bases in between. The germline V gene encodes CDR1 MDHEN and CDR2 SYDVKM. The CDR3 contains 14 residues. CDR3 sequence reads: CASSLGQTDYGYTF. The CDR3 DNA follows: TGTGCCAGCAGTTTGGGCCAGACCGACTATGGCTACACCTTC.

V is TRBV2 and J is TRBJ2-7, with 9 bases fitting TRBD2. The CDR3 length is 16 residues. CDR1 SNHLY and CDR2 FYNNEI come from the germline V gene. V shed 3 bases and J 2 bases; nucleotides not matched to a gene: 8. The CDR3 region has the DNA TGTGCCAGCAGTGACCAGGCTAGCGGGGATGCCTACGAGCAGTACTTC. Amino acid sequence: CASSDQASGDAYEQYF.

The chain uses TRBV7-9 and TRBJ1-1; 7 positions agree with TRBD1. With V trimmed by 4 bases and J by 4 bases, 12 bases remained unmatched. The CDR3 sequence is 16 residues long. Germline assignment: CDR1 SEHNR and CDR2 FQNEAQ (reference sequence). The CDR3 coding sequence is TGTGCCAGCAGCTCCATCAGGGGGACAGCTCCCACTGAAGCTTTCTTT. Residues: CASSSIRGTAPTEAFF.

This clone was observed a single time. V usage is TRBV7-9 and J usage is TRBJ2-2; D perhaps matches TRBD2 (6 bases). Trimming shortened V by 5 bases and J by 0 bases, and 10 bases separated the two germline ends. The CDR3 extends over 15 amino acids. Per germline, CDR1 SEHNR and CDR2 FQNEAQ (reference sequence). This chain's CDR3 is CASSPRLANTGELFF. The CDR3 coding sequence is TGTGCCAGCAGCCCGCGACTAGCGAACACCGGGGAGCTGTTTTTT.

This clone has only a few counts. V usage is TRBV15 and J usage is TRBJ1-1, with 8 bases fitting TRBD1. Germline CDR1 LNHNV, CDR2 YYDKDF (reference sequence). Trimming took 0 bases from V and 11 from J; bases not matched to a gene: 5. The CDR3 has 13 residues. This CDR3 is CATSRDQGAQAFF. DNA for the CDR3: TGTGCCACCAGCAGAGATCAGGGGGCACAGGCTTTCTTT.

The rearrangement links TRBV5-4 to TRBJ2-1; 8 bases are shared with TRBD2. Germline values: CDR1 SGHNT, CDR2 YYREEE (reference sequence). The trim removed 6 bases at V and 6 bases at J, leaving 5 bases unmatched. The CDR3 length is 13 residues. This CDR3 is CASTAGVSNEQFF. CDR3 coding DNA: TGTGCCAGCACAGCGGGAGTAAGCAATGAGCAGTTCTTC.

This rearrangement joins TRBV11-2 to TRBJ2-7; tentatively, D is TRBD2 (6 bases). V was shortened by 2 bases and J by 5 bases, with 22 bases between the two germline ends. The CDR3 loop spans 17 amino acids. CDR1 SGHAT and CDR2 FQNNGV come from the germline V gene. The CDR3 reads CASSLFAGSGLEDEQYF. CDR3 DNA sequence: TGTGCCAGCAGCTTATTTGCGGGGTCCGGGCTTGAGGACGAGCAGTACTTC. Combining the CDR3 with reference TRBV11-2 and TRBJ2-7 gives the whole variable domain EAGVAQSPRYKIIEKRQSVAFWCNPISGHATLYWYQQILGQGPKLLIQFQNNGVVDDSQLPKDRFSAERLKGVDSTLKIQPAKLEDSAVYLCASSLFAGSGLEDEQYFGPGTRLTVT.

The chain joins TRBV6-6 to TRBJ2-7, with TRBD1 matching over 7 bases. The CDR3 is 15 amino acids. Germline assignment: CDR1 MNHNY and CDR2 SVGAGI (reference sequence). J gave up 0 bases and V 4 bases, and 6 bases lay outside the gene matches. CDR3 loop: CASSFSRDSSYEQYF. CDR3 coding DNA: TGTGCCAGCAGTTTTTCCCGGGACAGCTCCTACGAGCAGTACTTC.

V is TRBV30 and J is TRBJ1-5, with D hard to call. The CDR3 spans 13 residues. The germline gives CDR1 GTSNPN, CDR2 SVGIG (reference sequence). Trimming removed 3 bases from V and 7 bases from J, with 13 bases in between. The CDR3 nucleotides read TGTGCCTGGAGCAGGAATACGGGACAGCCCCAGCATTTT. It yields the protein CAWSRNTGQPQHF. Full variable domain (rest looked up from reference TRBV30 and TRBJ1-5): SQTIHQWPATLVQPVGSPLSLECTVEGTSNPNLYWYRQAAGRGLQLLFYSVGIGQISSEVPQNLSASRPQDRQFILSSKKLLLSDSGFYLCAWSRNTGQPQHFGDGTRLSIL.

Regarding this clone: Other DNA sequences of this sample code for an identical CDR3. The chain is built from TRBV6-5 and TRBJ2-6; possible D gene TRBD1, 5 bases. Trimming stripped 5 bases from V and 4 bases from J, with 12 bases between. CDR1 and CDR2 (germline): MNHEY, SVGAGI. There are 15 residues in the CDR3. CDR3 protein: CASSKTPGGANVLTF. The CDR3 coding sequence is TGTGCCAGCAGTAAGACCCCAGGGGGGGCCAACGTCCTGACTTTC.

The chain has TRBV5-6 and TRBJ2-1; D may be TRBD2 (6 bases). The V end lost 0 bases, the J end lost 6 bases, and 13 bases lay between the germline ends. The germline gives CDR1 SGHDT, CDR2 YYEEEE. The CDR3 spans 15 residues. CDR3 loop: CASSLGLDGGNEQFF. The CDR3 DNA sequence: TGTGCCAGCAGCTTGGGACTAGATGGGGGCAATGAGCAGTTCTTC.

This clone was recorded once. The chain uses TRBV18 and TRBJ1-4; maybe TRBD1 (5 bases). Trimming left V 6 bases short and J 0 bases short, with 8 bases between. Germline assignment: CDR1 KGHSH and CDR2 LQKENI. This CDR3 is built from 14 residues. For the CDR3, the DNA is TGTGCCAGCTCTTGGGGGGCAACTAATGAAAAACTGTTTTTT. It yields the protein CASSWGATNEKLFF.

This chain links TRBV6-1 with TRBJ1-3; D is undetermined. V lost 8 bases and J 8 bases, leaving 13 bases between the germline ends. In germline, CDR1 is MNHNS, CDR2 SASEGT. CDR3 length: 12 amino acids. CDR3 residues: CASGTEGDTIYF. In DNA form, the CDR3 reads TGTGCCAGCGGTACGGAGGGAGACACCATATATTTT.

The rearrangement joins TRBV5-5 to TRBJ2-2, with TRBD1 identical over 9 bases. J lost 4 bases, V lost 0 bases, and 10 bases had no gene match. The CDR3 consists of 18 residues. Germline assignment: CDR1 SGHKS and CDR2 YYEKEE (reference sequence). DNA for the CDR3: TGTGCCAGCAGCTTGGCCTTGGGACAGGGACTTTCCACCGGGGAGCTGTTTTTT. Its translation: CASSLALGQGLSTGELFF. Using reference TRBV5-5 and TRBJ2-2 for the parts outside the CDR3, the full variable domain is DAGVTQSPTHLIKTRGQQVTLRCSPISGHKSVSWYQQVLGQGPQFIFQYYEKEERGRGNFPDRFSARQFPNYSSELNVNALLLGDSALYLCASSLALGQGLSTGELFFGEGSRLTVL.

The J gene is TRBJ2-2, the V gene TRBV7-3; TRBD1 might be the D (6 bases). The CDR3 consists of 18 residues. CDR1 SGHTA and CDR2 FQGTGA come from the germline V gene. Trimming shortened V by 1 base and J by 1 base, and 16 bases separated the two germline ends. CDR3 DNA: TGTGCCAGCAGCTTAAACGTTCGAGCAGGGGTGAACACCGGGGAGCTGTTTTTT. It codes for CASSLNVRAGVNTGELFF.

The V and J genes are TRBV5-1 and TRBJ1-3; TRBD1 is a possible D gene (6 bases). The CDR3 length is 18 residues. Trimming cost V 0 bases and J 0 bases, with 16 bases left between them. Germline V gene lookup returns CDR1 SGHRS and CDR2 YFSETQ. The CDR3 DNA follows: TGCGCCAGCAGCTTGGGGCAGGGGCGGAGGATCTCTGGAAACACCATATATTTT. It translates to CASSLGQGRRISGNTIYF.

CDR3 sequence: CASSFSSGLADTQYF. DNA of the CDR3: TGTGCCAGCAGCTTTTCTAGCGGTCTTGCAGATACGCAGTATTTT. The J gene is TRBJ2-3, the V gene TRBV7-3; the match to TRBD2 covers 7 bases. Germline V gene data show CDR1 as SGHTA and CDR2 as FQGTGA. V shed 3 bases and J 4 bases; nucleotides not matched to a gene: 7. The CDR3 covers 15 residues.

The chain recombines TRBV7-6 with TRBJ1-2; TRBD1 aligns across 7 bases. Per the germline V gene, CDR1 is SGHVS and CDR2 is FNYEAQ. V shed 5 bases, J shed 4 bases, and the junction held 7 bases outside the gene matches. The CDR3 loop spans 14 amino acids. The CDR3 protein is CASSPGQASYGYTF. The CDR3 nucleotides read TGTGCCAGCAGCCCAGGACAGGCCTCCTATGGCTACACCTTC.

This clone was seen a handful of times. The rearrangement uses TRBV18 and TRBJ1-2; D remains unclear. Germline V gene lookup returns CDR1 KGHSH and CDR2 LQKENI. Trimming took off 2 bases at V and 2 bases at J, with 9 bases between the two ends. CDR3 length: 14 amino acids. The CDR3 DNA follows: TGTGCCAGCTCACCAGAGGGATGGAACTATGGCTACACCTTC. This sequence encodes CASSPEGWNYGYTF.

The V call is TRBV28, the J call TRBJ1-4, with unresolved D. Germline CDR1 MDHEN, CDR2 SYDVKM. This CDR3 has 14 amino acids. V shed 6 bases and J shed 8 bases, with 16 bases lying between them. The CDR3 DNA reads as TGTGCCAGCAGCCGCTTCGGGTCGCGGGAAAAACTGTTTTTT. Translated, it gives CASSRFGSREKLFF. Drawing the rest from reference TRBV28 and TRBJ1-4, the complete variable domain is DVKVTQSSRYLVKRTGEKVFLECVQDMDHENMFWYRQDPGLGLRLIYFSYDVKMKEKGDIPEGYSVSREKKERFSLILESASTNQTSMYLCASSRFGSREKLFFGSGTQLSVL.

The chain is built from TRBV28 and TRBJ2-2, with 7 bases aligning to TRBD1. CDR3 length: 16 residues. Germline CDR1 and CDR2: MDHEN and SYDVKM. Trimming at V came to 9 bases and at J to 4 bases, leaving 14 bases not matched to a gene. The chain's CDR3 is CASRGIGTVSTGELFF. The CDR3 coding sequence is TGTGCCAGTAGGGGTATTGGGACAGTAAGCACCGGGGAGCTGTTTTTT.

The rearrangement uses TRBV29-1 and TRBJ2-7, with TRBD2 matching 11 bases. CDR1 is SQVTM, CDR2 ANQGSEA, per germline. V lost 7 bases, J lost 3 bases, and 8 bases stayed unmatched. The CDR3 totals 14 residues. The CDR3 coding sequence is TGCAGCGCCGTGGGACTAGCGGAGGGCTACGAGCAGTACTTC. As protein: CSAVGLAEGYEQYF.

This clone was seen only a few times. V gene TRBV5-8 combines with J gene TRBJ1-2; no clear D gene. The germline CDR1 and CDR2 sequences are SGHTS and YDEGEE. CDR3 length: 11 amino acids. V lost 4 bases, J lost 8 bases, and 9 bases lay in between. CDR3 in amino acids: CASSLLLGYTF. CDR3 bases: TGTGCCAGCAGCCTCTTGTTGGGCTACACCTTC.

Written as DNA, the CDR3 is TGTGCCAGTAGTACCCATCGTCGTCGGGAATGGATGAACACTGAAGCTTTCTTT. This sequence encodes CASSTHRRREWMNTEAFF. The chain joins TRBV19 to TRBJ1-1; D remains unclear. The germline CDR1 and CDR2 sequences are LNHDA and SQIVND (reference sequence). Deletions cut 4 bases from V and 0 bases from J, with 21 bases between. The CDR3 has 18 amino acids.

The genes are TRBV28 and TRBJ1-2; the match to TRBD1 covers 7 bases. V lost 5 bases and J lost 3; bases outside the gene matches: 3. The CDR3 has 13 amino acids. From germline, CDR1 is MDHEN and CDR2 SYDVKM. CDR3 region: CASSLGTDYGYTF. The CDR3 bases are TGTGCCAGCAGTCTAGGGACAGACTATGGCTACACCTTC.

CDR3 loop: CASRTIQGRNTEAFF. The DNA for the CDR3 is TGTGCCAGCAGAACAATACAGGGGAGGAACACTGAAGCTTTCTTT. The chain uses TRBV6-6 and TRBJ1-1; 7 nucleotides line up with TRBD1. Germline loops: CDR1 MNHNY, CDR2 SVGAGI (reference sequence). V trimming: 6 bases; J trimming: 1 base; junction bases outside the gene matches: 8. The CDR3 runs 15 residues.

This sequence joins TRBV5-1 and TRBJ1-4; a possible D gene is TRBD1 (6 bases). V lost 3 bases, J lost 1 base, and 13 bases lay in between. The CDR3 runs to 16 residues. Germline CDR1 and CDR2: SGHRS and YFSETQ. CDR3 sequence reads: CASSSQEQGTNEKLFF. CDR3 nucleotide sequence: TGCGCCAGCAGCTCCCAGGAACAGGGAACTAATGAAAAACTGTTTTTT.

The chain is built from TRBV20-1 and TRBJ2-1, with D maybe TRBD1 (6 bases). The V gene lost 3 bases and the J gene lost 8 bases, with 8 bases spanning the gap. In germline, CDR1 is DFQATT, CDR2 SNEGSKA (reference sequence). This CDR3 comprises 11 residues. CDR3: CSASDRYEQFF. The CDR3 DNA follows: TGCAGTGCTAGTGACAGGTATGAGCAGTTCTTC.

This chain links TRBV27 with TRBJ2-1; 8 bases map to TRBD2. CDR1 is MNHEY, CDR2 SMNVEV, per germline (reference sequence). The CDR3 length is 17 residues. The V segment lost 5 bases and the J segment 0 bases; nucleotides outside the gene matches: 9. CDR3 loop: CASSPSGGGISYNEQFF. Written as DNA, the CDR3 is TGTGCCAGCAGTCCCTCCGGCGGGGGGATCTCCTACAATGAGCAGTTCTTC.